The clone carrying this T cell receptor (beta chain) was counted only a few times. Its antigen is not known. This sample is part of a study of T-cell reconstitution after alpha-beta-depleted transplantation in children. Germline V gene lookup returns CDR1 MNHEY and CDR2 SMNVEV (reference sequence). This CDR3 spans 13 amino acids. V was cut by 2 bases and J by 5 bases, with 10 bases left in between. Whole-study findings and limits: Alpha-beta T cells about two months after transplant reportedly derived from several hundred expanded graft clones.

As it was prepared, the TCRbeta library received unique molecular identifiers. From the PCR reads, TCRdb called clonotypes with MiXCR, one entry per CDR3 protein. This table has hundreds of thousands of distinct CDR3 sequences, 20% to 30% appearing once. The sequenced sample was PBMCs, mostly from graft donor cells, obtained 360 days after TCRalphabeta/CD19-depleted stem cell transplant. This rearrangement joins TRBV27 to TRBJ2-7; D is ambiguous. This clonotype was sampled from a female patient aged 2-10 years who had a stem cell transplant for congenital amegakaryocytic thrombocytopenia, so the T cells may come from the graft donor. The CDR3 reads CASSLIGQDEQYF. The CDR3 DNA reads TGTGCCAGCAGTTTAATCGGCCAGGACGAGCAGTACTTC.